The clone carrying this T cell receptor beta chain was recorded many times. These data come from a study of read filtering for tumor transcriptome and immune sequencing. Study context: Mean patient age was approximately 66 years, range roughly 40 to 80; around 16 male, more than 11 female.

Every patient had bone marrow sampled while the disease was active. This CDR3 spans 16 amino acids. Germline V gene lookup returns CDR1 LGHNT and CDR2 FRNRAP. V gave up 5 bases and J gave up 0 bases, with 13 bases separating them. From around 0.4 ug of RNA, a library with molecular barcoded alpha/delta and beta/gamma adaptors was made. A single record per CDR3 protein comes from TCRdb applying MiXCR to the reads. The table records around 140,000 distinct CDR3 sequences, about 13% of them present only once. The receptor was isolated from a donor aged 40 or older with multiple myeloma. This chain connects TRBV12-5 to TRBJ2-2; D gene ambiguous. Sample: a population of CD138-negative cells sorted from bone marrow. The CDR3 region has the DNA TGTGCTAGTGGTCTTGCCCTTATTGCGAACACCGGGGAGCTGTTTTTT. This encodes CASGLALIANTGELFF.